The clone carrying this TCR beta chain was found many times. The germline V gene has CDR1 SQVTM and CDR2 ANQGSEA. This CDR3 region has 13 residues. The V gene lost 3 bases and the J gene lost 0 bases, with 6 bases spanning the gap. TCRdb re-called the 5' RACE reads with MiXCR, one entry per CDR3 protein. The data contain about 73,000 distinct CDR3 sequences, roughly an eighth of them seen just once; the ten biggest clones take up roughly an eighth. This sample was taken from a study of early T cells in non-severe SARS-CoV-2 infection. This chain joins TRBV29-1 and TRBJ2-1; D is undetermined. The source is an adult who was a healthcare worker with PCR-confirmed SARS-CoV-2 infection or an uninfected control (not recorded which). The sample was whole blood. The CDR3 loop is CSVEESSYNEQFF. As DNA, the CDR3 is TGCAGCGTTGAGGAGAGCTCCTACAATGAGCAGTTCTTC.